A single sample gave rise to the 28 T cell receptor beta chains below, sequenced in a study of response to subunit inactivated influenza vaccine. TCRdb re-analysed the RT-PCR reads in MiXCR, keeping a single row per CDR3 protein. The top ten clones hold 5.5% to 8% of a sample with approximately 730,000 distinct CDR3 sequences, approximately 13% of them seen once. Sequencing used PBMCs from blood, obtained around 15 days before vaccination. The receptor set was obtained from a man aged 50-60 years who received an inactivated influenza vaccine.

The genes are TRBV27 and TRBJ2-1; 11 bases map to TRBD2. Germline trimming cut 6 bases from V and 5 bases from J; bases unmatched to any gene: 6. The CDR3 runs 15 residues. Germline CDR1 reads MNHEY; CDR2 reads SMNVEV (reference sequence). CDR3 sequence reads: CASSTTSGTHNEQFF. CDR3 nucleotide sequence: TGTGCCAGCAGCACGACTAGCGGGACCCACAATGAGCAGTTCTTC.

The chain combines TRBV7-2 with TRBJ2-3, with 7 bases fitting TRBD2. V shed 1 base and J 6 bases; nucleotides not matched to a gene: 7. This CDR3 has 15 amino acids. Germline lookup yields CDR1 SGHTA and CDR2 FQGNSA. This CDR3 is CASSLVGGGSDTQYF. The CDR3, as DNA: TGTGCCAGCAGCTTAGTAGGCGGGGGTTCGGATACGCAGTATTTT. The full variable domain, its missing parts supplied by reference TRBV7-2 and TRBJ2-3, is GAGVSQSPSNKVTEKGKDVELRCDPISGHTALYWYRQSLGQGLEFLIYFQGNSAPDKSGLPSDRFSAERTGGSVSTLTIQRTQQEDSAVYLCASSLVGGGSDTQYFGPGTRLTVL.

The chain combines TRBV6-1 with TRBJ2-2; 9 bases map to TRBD1. Germline trimming cut 5 bases from V and 6 bases from J; bases unmatched to any gene: 7. This CDR3 has 15 amino acids. CDR1 MNHNS and CDR2 SASEGT come from the germline V gene. Here the CDR3 DNA reads TGTGCCAGCAGTAAGAGGGACAGGGCCGCCGGGGAGCTGTTTTTT. Its translation is CASSKRDRAAGELFF.

J is TRBJ1-1 and V is TRBV27; the match to TRBD1 covers 12 bases. The CDR3 extends over 14 amino acids. CDR1 MNHEY and CDR2 SMNVEV come from the germline V gene (reference sequence). Germline trimming cut 4 bases from V and 6 bases from J; bases unmatched to any gene: 3. The CDR3, as DNA: TGTGCCAGCAGTTGGGGACAGGGGGCGCCTGAAGCTTTCTTT. Its translation is CASSWGQGAPEAFF.

The chain uses TRBV5-1 and TRBJ2-2; D remains ambiguous. The V gene lost 0 bases and the J gene lost 9 bases, with 12 bases spanning the gap. Per germline, CDR1 SGHRS and CDR2 YFSETQ. The CDR3 consists of 14 residues. The CDR3 here is CASSLASFSRELFF. As DNA, the CDR3 is TGCGCCAGCAGCTTGGCTAGTTTTTCGCGGGAGCTGTTTTTT.

This clonotype was picked up a small number of times. The chain employs TRBV5-1 and TRBJ1-4; TRBD1 aligns across 9 bases. After removal of 4 bases from V and 4 bases from J, the junction contained 11 bases not matched to a gene. This CDR3 contains 17 residues. Germline CDR1 SGHRS, CDR2 YFSETQ. The CDR3 loop is CASSHVPGQGSNEKLFF. CDR3 in DNA: TGCGCCAGCAGCCACGTCCCGGGACAGGGTAGTAATGAAAAACTGTTTTTT.

This chain links TRBV15 with TRBJ2-1; tentative D call: TRBD2 (7 bases). This CDR3 comprises 15 residues. The V and J ends lost 0 bases and 6 bases respectively, with 12 bases between them. Germline CDR1 is LNHNV and CDR2 is YYDKDF (reference sequence). CDR3 amino acids: CATSRDRGGANEQFF. The CDR3 region has the DNA TGTGCCACCAGCAGAGATAGGGGGGGTGCCAATGAGCAGTTCTTC.

The chain has TRBV30 and TRBJ2-7; 8 nucleotides align to TRBD1. There are 14 residues in the CDR3. V lost 4 bases, J lost 5 bases, and 10 bases stayed unmatched. The V gene's germline CDR1 is GTSNPN and CDR2 SVGIG (reference sequence). CDR3 sequence reads: CAWTRTGYQHEQYF. CDR3 in DNA: TGTGCCTGGACTCGGACAGGGTATCAGCACGAGCAGTACTTC. Full variable domain (remainder filled in from reference TRBV30 and TRBJ2-7): SQTIHQWPATLVQPVGSPLSLECTVEGTSNPNLYWYRQAAGRGLQLLFYSVGIGQISSEVPQNLSASRPQDRQFILSSKKLLLSDSGFYLCAWTRTGYQHEQYFGPGTRLTVT.

The table lists this clonotype with a few counts. V gene TRBV12-3 or TRBV12-4 combines with J gene TRBJ2-6; D gene uncertain. The ends were cut back, 7 bases at V and 0 bases at J, with 10 bases in the middle. The CDR3 is 15 amino acids. CDR3 DNA sequence: TGTGCCAGCACCGCCGCAGACTCTGGGGCCAACGTCCTGACTTTC. It specifies CASTAADSGANVLTF.

Only a few counts were recorded for this clonotype. This chain links TRBV20-1 with TRBJ1-2; tentative D call: TRBD1 (6 bases). This CDR3 spans 13 amino acids. Germline CDR1 and CDR2: DFQATT and SNEGSKA (reference sequence). V lost 6 bases and J lost 5, with 16 bases in between. CDR3: CSAPQGGGYGYTF. The CDR3 DNA sequence: TGCAGTGCGCCCCAAGGGGGGGGGTATGGCTACACCTTC.

This clonotype has more than one count but fewer than ten. The chain uses TRBV11-2 and TRBJ1-1; TRBD1 might be the D (5 bases). V was pared by 4 bases and J by 6 bases, with 18 bases between. The CDR3 is made up of 15 amino acids. Germline V gene data show CDR1 as SGHAT and CDR2 as FQNNGV. CDR3 coding DNA: TGTGCCAGCAGCTCCATTAAGGAGGGGTACGCTGAAGCTTTCTTT. This translates into CASSSIKEGYAEAFF.

This clonotype was counted a few times. The chain has TRBV6-2 or TRBV6-3 and TRBJ2-1; no clear D gene. V was pared by 5 bases and J by 5 bases, with 16 bases between. This CDR3 has 15 residues. Germline values: CDR1 MNHEY, CDR2 SVGEGT. Here the CDR3 reads CASSPRWSSHNEQFF. In DNA, the CDR3 is TGTGCCAGCAGTCCCCGGTGGAGCAGCCACAATGAGCAGTTCTTC.

This clonotype was detected a few times. The chain couples TRBV29-1 to TRBJ2-1; weak D call: TRBD1 (6 bases). The germline V gene has CDR1 SQVTM and CDR2 ANQGSEA. The CDR3 spans 14 residues. Trimming removed 2 bases from V and 6 bases from J, with 14 bases in between. For the CDR3, the DNA is TGCAGCGTTGAAACAGGGTGGATGGTCAATGAGCAGTTCTTC. This codes for CSVETGWMVNEQFF.

The CDR3 here is CASSQQDRGGYGYTF. The CDR3 coding sequence is TGTGCCAGCAGCCAACAGGACAGGGGCGGCTATGGCTACACCTTC. This chain joins TRBV3-1 and TRBJ1-2, with 9 bases matching TRBD1. V dropped 2 bases and J dropped 4; count of bases not matched to a gene: 5. The CDR3 has 15 residues. Germline loops: CDR1 LGHDT, CDR2 YNNKEL (reference sequence).

A few counts support this clonotype. The chain has TRBV11-2 and TRBJ2-7; possible D gene TRBD2, 6 bases. This CDR3 spans 18 amino acids. The V end was cut by 0 bases, the J end by 5 bases, with 23 bases between. CDR1 is SGHAT and CDR2 is FQNNGV in the germline V gene. CDR3 protein: CASSLELAGSAAGHEQYF. CDR3 in DNA: TGTGCCAGCAGCTTAGAGTTGGCGGGGTCGGCCGCGGGGCACGAGCAGTACTTC.

On this clonotype: The conserved phenylalanine or tryptophan normally closing the CDR3 is absent here, so this likely arose from a read error. The DNA for the CDR3 is TGTGCCAGCAGTTTAAAGAAGCAGTTCCTC. Translated, it gives CASSLKKQFL. V is TRBV28 and J is TRBJ2-1; D uncertain. Trimming pared 2 bases from V and 11 bases from J, leaving 4 bases between. CDR1 MDHEN and CDR2 SYDVKM come from the germline V gene. The CDR3 extends over 10 amino acids.

To note about this clonotype: With a much larger clone just one base away, this may be a read error. This chain joins TRBV29-1 and TRBJ2-5; 9 nucleotides line up with TRBD1. The J call could be wrong; TRBJ2-1 is a better fit for the DNA end. The CDR3 is made up of 13 amino acids. Germline CDR1 and CDR2: SQVTM and ANQGSEA. The CDR3 bases are TGCAGCGTTGACGGGACAGGGTTGGAGACCCAGTTCTTC. This codes for CSVDGTGLETQFF.

There are a few counts of this clonotype. This chain's CDR3 is CASSEGGSGRASYEQYF. Here the CDR3 DNA reads TGTGCCAGCAGTGAAGGGGGAAGCGGGAGGGCCTCCTACGAGCAGTACTTC. The chain couples TRBV25-1 to TRBJ2-7; 10 bases match TRBD2. Germline V gene data show CDR1 as MGHDK and CDR2 as SYGVNS. The CDR3 contains 17 residues. V trimming: 2 bases; J trimming: 0 bases; junction bases outside the gene matches: 7.

This clonotype was seen only a few times. The rearrangement links TRBV20-1 to TRBJ2-7; 9 bases match TRBD2. The germline gives CDR1 DFQATT, CDR2 SNEGSKA (reference sequence). J lost 2 bases, V lost 1 base, and 0 bases had no gene match. This CDR3 contains 13 residues. The CDR3 loop reads CSARGLAAYEQYF. CDR3 coding DNA: TGCAGTGCTAGAGGACTAGCGGCCTACGAGCAGTACTTC.

J is TRBJ2-3 and V is TRBV2, with unresolved D. V lost 5 bases and J 4 bases, leaving 13 bases between the germline ends. Looked up from germline, CDR1 is SNHLY and CDR2 is FYNNEI. This CDR3 has 14 residues. Here the CDR3 DNA reads TGTGCCAGCAGTAGTGCCCCATTGGCAGATACGCAGTATTTT. It translates to CASSSAPLADTQYF.

The rearrangement uses TRBV20-1 and TRBJ2-3; 8 bases agree with TRBD1. Germline lookup yields CDR1 DFQATT and CDR2 SNEGSKA (reference sequence). CDR3 size: 15 residues. The CDR3 loop is CSAFRLTGATDTQYF. In DNA form, the CDR3 reads TGCAGCGCCTTCCGTTTGACAGGGGCCACAGATACGCAGTATTTT.

The table lists this clonotype with a few counts. The V call is TRBV20-1, the J call TRBJ1-1; a possible D gene is TRBD1 (6 bases). CDR1 DFQATT and CDR2 SNEGSKA come from the germline V gene (reference sequence). Trimming removed 5 bases from V and 2 bases from J, with 18 bases in between. The CDR3 has 15 residues. The CDR3 protein is CSAEGGGASNTEAFF. The DNA for the CDR3 is TGCAGTGCTGAGGGCGGGGGGGCGAGCAACACTGAAGCTTTCTTT.

The sample holds many counts of this clonotype. The chain carries TRBV6-2 or TRBV6-3 and TRBJ2-5; 10 bases match TRBD2. V shed 5 bases, J shed 6 bases, and the junction held 12 bases outside the gene matches. Germline CDR1 MNHEY, CDR2 SVGEGT. This CDR3 comprises 16 residues. The chain's CDR3 is CASSKNLAGALKTQYF. CDR3 nucleotides: TGTGCCAGCAGTAAAAATCTAGCGGGAGCATTGAAGACCCAGTACTTC.

This clonotype was counted only a few times. The chain employs TRBV7-6 and TRBJ2-2; 7 positions agree with TRBD1. Germline CDR1 SGHVS, CDR2 FNYEAQ. The V gene end was trimmed by 5 bases and the J gene end by 4 bases; junction bases not matched to a gene: 16. The length of the CDR3 is 18 residues. As DNA, the CDR3 is TGTGCCAGCAGCAGCAGCGCCCGACGACAGGGAATCACCGGGGAGCTGTTTTTT. Translation gives CASSSSARRQGITGELFF.

In its sample, this clonotype was seen a few times. The junction departs from germline at one end; a sequencing error may be responsible. In DNA form, the CDR3 reads TGTGCCAGCAGTATAGCGGACCCTACCTACAATGAGCAGTTCTTC. This sequence encodes CASSIADPTYNEQFF. The genes are TRBV12-3 or TRBV12-4 and TRBJ2-1, with a weak D call TRBD2 (6 bases). CDR3 size: 15 residues.

V gene TRBV20-1 combines with J gene TRBJ2-7; 7 bases align to TRBD1. There are 12 residues in the CDR3. Looked up from germline, CDR1 is DFQATT and CDR2 is SNEGSKA (reference sequence). Unmatched junction bases numbered 3, after V lost 4 bases and J lost 3 bases. The DNA of the CDR3 is TGCAGTGCTAAGGGACAGTACTACGAGCAGTACTTC. As protein: CSAKGQYYEQYF.

This chain joins TRBV28 and TRBJ1-3; the D is unclear. Trimming took 4 bases from V and 0 from J, leaving 10 bases between them. This CDR3 has 15 residues. Looked up from germline, CDR1 is MDHEN and CDR2 is SYDVKM. The DNA for the CDR3 is TGTGCCAGCAGTTCATTTCGGTCCTCTGGAAACACCATATATTTT. This encodes CASSSFRSSGNTIYF.

The CDR3 sequence is CASSSRGRGTQYF. Written as DNA, the CDR3 is TGTGCCAGCAGTAGTAGGGGGCGAGGGACCCAGTACTTC. This chain uses TRBV27 with TRBJ2-5; 7 bases line up with TRBD1. Germline V gene data show CDR1 as MNHEY and CDR2 as SMNVEV (reference sequence). The V segment lost 5 bases and the J segment 7 bases; nucleotides outside the gene matches: 7. There are 13 residues in the CDR3.